A single sample gave rise to the 6 T cell receptor beta chains below, sequenced in a study of OX40 agonist ivuxolimab in advanced cancers. Assay: immunoSEQ multiplex PCR; the TCRdb copy retains only in-frame clones and omits some. Altogether roughly 20,000 clones are present, about 80% being singletons, with the ten largest covering about 3.8%. This specimen was CD4+ or CD8+ T cells sorted from blood, taken in a trial of the OX40 agonist ivuxolimab. All receptors come from an adult with an advanced solid tumor such as melanoma, head and neck, liver or kidney cancer.

The rearrangement uses TRBV6-5 and TRBJ1-1; D is undetermined. CDR3 length equals 13 residues. The germline CDR1 and CDR2 sequences are MNHEY and SVGAGI. The V end was cut by 3 bases, the J end by 6 bases, with 11 bases between. The CDR3 DNA sequence: TGTGCCAGCAGTTATGTAGCCAGCGCTGAAGCTTTCTTT. Its translation is CASSYVASAEAFF.

This clone was observed once. V gene TRBV19 combines with J gene TRBJ2-1; D may be TRBD2 (5 bases). This CDR3 is built from 14 residues. Trimming removed 2 bases from V and 6 bases from J, with 11 bases in between. Germline V gives CDR1 LNHDA, CDR2 SQIVND (reference sequence). CDR3 bases: TGTGCCAGTAGTATAAGCAAAGGAGGCAATGAGCAGTTCTTC. Translated, it gives CASSISKGGNEQFF.

The chain joins TRBV6-5 to TRBJ1-5; D perhaps matches TRBD1 (5 bases). The germline V gene encodes CDR1 MNHEY and CDR2 SVGAGI. The CDR3 totals 14 residues. V lost 5 bases to trimming and J lost 3 bases, with 11 bases between them. CDR3 in amino acids: CASSRPGYNQPQHF. Written as DNA, the CDR3 is TGTGCCAGCAGTCGCCCAGGGTACAATCAGCCCCAGCATTTT.

This chain links TRBV7-3 with TRBJ1-5; tentatively, D is TRBD1 (6 bases). The CDR3 covers 15 residues. Trimming left V 2 bases short and J 7 bases short, with 15 bases between. The germline V gene encodes CDR1 SGHTA and CDR2 FQGTGA. This CDR3 reads CASSLVNRDCQPQHF. The CDR3 bases are TGTGCCAGCAGCTTAGTTAACAGGGATTGCCAGCCCCAGCATTTT.

The rearrangement uses TRBV25-1 and TRBJ2-2; TRBD1 aligns across 7 bases. The CDR3 spans 16 residues. Losses at the gene ends were 3 bases for V and 3 bases for J; bases not matched to a gene: 7. Germline CDR1 MGHDK, CDR2 SYGVNS. CDR3 in amino acids: CASSDPTGVHTGELFF. CDR3 nucleotides: TGTGCCAGCAGTGATCCCACAGGGGTTCACACCGGGGAGCTGTTTTTT.

The chain uses TRBV30 and TRBJ2-1, with D perhaps matching TRBD2 (6 bases). The CDR3 length is 13 residues. The germline gives CDR1 GTSNPN, CDR2 SVGIG (reference sequence). Trimming removed 3 bases at V and 9 bases at J, with 15 bases between. CDR3 loop: CAWRRTGEAEQFF. In DNA, the CDR3 is TGTGCCTGGAGGAGAACGGGGGAGGCTGAGCAGTTCTTC.